The following is a T cell receptor beta chain sequence with its context. This sample stems from a study of blood T cell repertoires in COVID-19. Study summary: Material from acute and convalescent COVID-19 was sourced from the United States, Italy and Spain. PBMCs, B-cell-depleted T cells, or T cells were the source of the cDNA or gDNA that made up the material.

Trimming at V came to 3 bases and at J to 3 bases, leaving 8 bases not matched to a gene. Germline CDR1 reads SGHKS; CDR2 reads YYEKEE (reference sequence). The CDR3 has 15 residues. Original analysis: Amplification from reference gene primers served as the basis for estimated nucleated cell counts. Sequencing used immunoSEQ multiplex PCR; TCRdb keeps in-frame clones, though not all of them. V and J calls and clone size are copied from that table; D and trimming were computed from the DNA. The sample gives roughly 230,000 clones, roughly 80% of which show up once; about 8% is in the top ten. This clonotype was sampled from a woman aged 45 to 65 with acute or convalescent COVID-19. The source material was peripheral blood. The rearrangement links TRBV5-5 to TRBJ2-7; 8 nucleotides match TRBD1. The CDR3 DNA reads as TGTGCCAGCAGCTCTAACAGGGGGGCCCTCTACGAGCAGTACTTC. Protein: CASSSNRGALYEQYF.